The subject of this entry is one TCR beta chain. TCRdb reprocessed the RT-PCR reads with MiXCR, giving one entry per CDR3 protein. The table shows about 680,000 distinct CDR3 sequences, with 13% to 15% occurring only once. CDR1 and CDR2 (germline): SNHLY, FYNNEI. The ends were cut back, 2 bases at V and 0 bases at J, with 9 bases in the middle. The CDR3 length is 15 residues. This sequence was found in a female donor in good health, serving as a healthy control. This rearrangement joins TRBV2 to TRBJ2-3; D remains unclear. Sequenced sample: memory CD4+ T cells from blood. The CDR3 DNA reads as TGTGCCAGCAGTGAACGTGCGGCAAGCACAGATACGCAGTATTTT. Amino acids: CASSERAASTDTQYF.